These 30 T cell receptor beta chains came from one sample sequenced in a study of lymphopenia after photon versus proton radiotherapy. The assay was immunoSEQ multiplex PCR, and TCRdb's table has in-frame clones only and misses some. Of some 25,000 clones listed, nearly 85% were seen once; the top ten hold over 20%. Sample: peripheral blood, taken from a patient treated with proton-based radiotherapy. The receptors were gathered from a woman in her seventies with pancreatic cancer.

This sequence joins TRBV9 and TRBJ1-3; 7 nucleotides match TRBD1. The CDR3 loop spans 16 amino acids. The V segment lost 3 bases and the J segment 1 base; nucleotides outside the gene matches: 7. Per germline, CDR1 SGDLS and CDR2 YYNGEE. This chain's CDR3 is CASSGRTGGSGNTIYF. The CDR3 DNA reads as TGTGCCAGCAGCGGACGGACAGGCGGGTCTGGAAACACCATATATTTT.

V and J are TRBV30 and TRBJ1-1; a weak D match, TRBD1 (5 bases). Germline V gene sequence: CDR1 GTSNPN, CDR2 SVGIG (reference sequence). The V end was cut by 3 bases, the J end by 7 bases, with 9 bases between. CDR3 length: 11 residues. CDR3 DNA: TGTGCCTGGAGGGGACCGCTTGAAGCTTTCTTT. Protein sequence: CAWRGPLEAFF.

The rearrangement uses TRBV7-2 and TRBJ2-7; 8 bases are a match to TRBD1. CDR1 and CDR2 (germline): SGHTA, FQGNSA. The CDR3 spans 13 residues. Trimming cost V 5 bases and J 3 bases; bases outside gene matches: 3. The CDR3: CASSRGQGYEQYF. The CDR3 nucleotides read TGTGCCAGCAGCAGAGGACAGGGCTACGAGCAGTACTTC.

DNA for the CDR3: TGTGCCAGCAGCTTGGACGCAGCGGGTATTGAAGCTTTCTTT. This encodes CASSLDAAGIEAFF. The chain is built from TRBV5-5 and TRBJ1-1; no clear D gene. The length of the CDR3 is 14 residues. Deletions cut 0 bases from V and 7 bases from J, with 13 bases between. CDR1 SGHKS and CDR2 YYEKEE come from the germline V gene (reference sequence).

The J gene is TRBJ2-2, the V gene TRBV19; D unclear. The CDR3 totals 15 residues. Germline CDR1 LNHDA, CDR2 SQIVND (reference sequence). Trimming shortened V by 8 bases and J by 1 base, and 14 bases separated the two germline ends. CDR3 nucleotides: TGTGCCAGTTACCGCCCGGACCTGAACACCGGGGAGCTGTTTTTT. This encodes CASYRPDLNTGELFF.

The chain has TRBV14 and TRBJ1-1; D remains ambiguous. This CDR3 is 14 amino acids long. Germline-derived CDR1 and CDR2 are SGHDN and FVKESK. Trimming pared 4 bases from V and 8 bases from J, leaving 17 bases between. The CDR3, as DNA: TGTGCCAGCAGCCTTACCAACCCGAGAGGCGAAGCTTTCTTT. Protein: CASSLTNPRGEAFF.

The chain couples TRBV21-1 to TRBJ2-7; the table assigns TRBD2, which was not confirmed against the DNA. TRBV21-1 is shown as a pseudogene. The CDR3 covers 14 residues. The CDR3 here is CASSKSRSSYEQYF. In DNA, the CDR3 is TGTGCCAGCAGCAAGTCTAGGAGCTCCTACGAGCAGTACTTC.

This chain links TRBV28 with TRBJ1-6, with a possible D match to TRBD1 (5 bases). The CDR3 sequence is 16 residues long. Trimming stripped 6 bases from V and 5 bases from J, with 17 bases between. Germline CDR1 and CDR2: MDHEN and SYDVKM. The CDR3 DNA reads TGTGCCAGCAGGCCAGTCACGACAGTAAATAATTCACCCCTCCACTTT. The encoded protein is CASRPVTTVNNSPLHF.

This chain connects TRBV29-1 to TRBJ1-1, with 7 bases matching TRBD1. The CDR3 sequence is 13 residues long. V shed 6 bases, J shed 1 base, and the junction held 5 bases outside the gene matches. CDR1 and CDR2 (germline): SQVTM, ANQGSEA. CDR3 residues: CSVSGTANTEAFF. The CDR3, as DNA: TGCAGCGTCTCCGGGACAGCGAACACTGAAGCTTTCTTT.

The rearrangement links TRBV7-2 to TRBJ2-6, with unresolved D. CDR3 length: 15 residues. Trimming left V 5 bases short and J 4 bases short, with 12 bases between. Germline loops: CDR1 SGHTA, CDR2 FQGNSA. CDR3 coding DNA: TGTGCCAGCAGCCCCAGTCAAGCGGGGGCCAACGTCCTGACTTTC. Amino acids: CASSPSQAGANVLTF.

This chain uses TRBV28 with TRBJ1-1; the D gene is possibly TRBD1 (6 bases). Trimming took off 3 bases at V and 1 base at J, with 15 bases between the two ends. The CDR3 has 16 amino acids. The germline V gene has CDR1 MDHEN and CDR2 SYDVKM. CDR3 protein: CASSLGGSGGNTEAFF. CDR3 sequence (DNA): TGTGCCAGCAGTTTGGGGGGCTCGGGAGGGAACACTGAAGCTTTCTTT.

The chain is built from TRBV27 and TRBJ1-5; 8 bases align to TRBD1. This CDR3 has 12 amino acids. Germline V gene lookup returns CDR1 MNHEY and CDR2 SMNVEV (reference sequence). The V segment lost 6 bases and the J segment 7 bases; nucleotides outside the gene matches: 2. In nucleotides, the CDR3 is TGTGCCAGCAGGACAGGGGTCCAGCCCCAGCATTTT. As protein: CASRTGVQPQHF.

The rearrangement joins TRBV11-3 to TRBJ2-1; 9 bases align to TRBD2. CDR1 SGHNT and CDR2 YENEEA come from the germline V gene. The CDR3 consists of 16 residues. V lost 3 bases, J lost 4 bases, and 7 bases stayed unmatched. CDR3 in amino acids: CASSLVTSGGYNEQFF. DNA of the CDR3: TGTGCCAGCAGCTTGGTGACTAGCGGAGGTTACAATGAGCAGTTCTTC.

CDR3 loop: CASSPSGGYTEAFF. CDR3 DNA sequence: TGTGCCAGTAGTCCGAGCGGGGGATACACTGAAGCTTTCTTT. The chain uses TRBV19 and TRBJ1-1, with D maybe TRBD1 (5 bases). The ends were cut back, 5 bases at V and 3 bases at J, with 13 bases in the middle. The CDR3 is 14 amino acids. Germline loops: CDR1 LNHDA, CDR2 SQIVND (reference sequence). Using reference TRBV19 and TRBJ1-1 for the parts outside the CDR3, the full variable domain is DGGITQSPKYLFRKEGQNVTLSCEQNLNHDAMYWYRQDPGQGLRLIYYSQIVNDFQKGDIAEGYSVSREKKESFPLTVTSAQKNPTAFYLCASSPSGGYTEAFFGQGTRLTVV.

The V and J genes are TRBV19 and TRBJ2-3; D possibly corresponds to TRBD2 (6 bases). The ends were cut back, 5 bases at V and 2 bases at J, with 23 bases in the middle. CDR3 length: 18 amino acids. CDR1 is LNHDA and CDR2 is SQIVND in the germline V gene (reference sequence). DNA of the CDR3: TGTGCCAGTAGTTACCGAGGATCCGGGACTTCAGTCACAGATACGCAGTATTTT. Protein sequence: CASSYRGSGTSVTDTQYF.

This clone appeared a few times. The rearrangement links TRBV7-8 to TRBJ2-1, with TRBD2 matching over 7 bases. J lost 5 bases, V lost 7 bases, and 17 bases had no gene match. The CDR3 runs to 17 residues. Germline-derived CDR1 and CDR2 are SGHVS and FQNEAQ. The CDR3 coding sequence is TGTGCCAGCACCCAACTACCCCCTAGCGGTAGAAACAATGAGCAGTTCTTC. Its protein is CASTQLPPSGRNNEQFF.

V gene TRBV28 combines with J gene TRBJ2-7; the D gene is possibly TRBD2 (6 bases). The CDR3 length is 13 residues. V gave up 2 bases and J gave up 4 bases, with 9 bases separating them. The germline gives CDR1 MDHEN, CDR2 SYDVKM. The chain's CDR3 is CASSLLAGYEQYF. The CDR3, as DNA: TGTGCCAGCAGTTTACTCGCGGGGTACGAGCAGTACTTC.

V gene TRBV2 combines with J gene TRBJ2-3; possibly TRBD1 or TRBD2 for D (5 bases each). CDR1 and CDR2 from the germline V gene are SNHLY and FYNNEI. V was clipped by 5 bases and J by 6 bases, with 15 bases between them. The CDR3 consists of 14 residues. The CDR3 sequence is CASSKSGTVDTQYF. The CDR3 DNA follows: TGTGCCAGCAGTAAATCAGGGACCGTCGATACGCAGTATTTT.

The chain is built from TRBV9 and TRBJ1-1; TRBD1 matches at 8 bases. The J segment lost 5 bases and the V segment lost 3 bases, leaving 9 bases of the junction unmatched. The length of the CDR3 is 15 residues. Germline values: CDR1 SGDLS, CDR2 YYNGEE. CDR3 DNA sequence: TGTGCCAGCAGCGATGAACAGGGGGAAAGGACTGAAGCTTTCTTT. It translates to CASSDEQGERTEAFF.

The chain couples TRBV5-5 to TRBJ1-2; 7 nucleotides align to TRBD1. Germline loops: CDR1 SGHKS, CDR2 YYEKEE (reference sequence). CDR3 length: 14 residues. V shed 7 bases and J 3 bases; nucleotides not matched to a gene: 9. The CDR3 reads CASQPGQGDYGYTF. The CDR3 DNA reads TGTGCCAGCCAACCTGGGCAGGGGGACTATGGCTACACCTTC.

The genes are TRBV5-1 and TRBJ2-1; the D gene is possibly TRBD1 (6 bases). This CDR3 has 16 residues. Per the germline V gene, CDR1 is SGHRS and CDR2 is YFSETQ. Deletions cut 0 bases from V and 4 bases from J, with 14 bases between. The CDR3 region has the DNA TGCGCCAGCAGCTTGGCCCCGGACAGCTATTACAATGAGCAGTTCTTC. This sequence encodes CASSLAPDSYYNEQFF.

This rearrangement joins TRBV6-1 to TRBJ2-3, with 11 bases matching TRBD2. V gave up 4 bases and J gave up 0 bases; unmatched junction bases: 3. CDR1 MNHNS and CDR2 SASEGT come from the germline V gene. This CDR3 spans 16 amino acids. The CDR3 here is CASSGTSGSSTDTQYF. In DNA form, the CDR3 reads TGTGCCAGCAGTGGGACTAGCGGGTCTAGCACAGATACGCAGTATTTT.

CDR3 sequence (DNA): TGTGCCAGCAGCTTAGGGGGCCGGGGAGAGCAGTACTTC. Translation: CASSLGGRGEQYF. The V and J genes are TRBV7-2 and TRBJ2-7; the D gene could be TRBD1 or TRBD2 (5 bases each). This CDR3 is built from 13 residues. CDR1 and CDR2 from the germline V gene are SGHTA and FQGNSA. V lost 1 base, J lost 7 bases, and 11 bases lay in between. The full variable domain, rest sourced from reference TRBV7-2 and TRBJ2-7, is GAGVSQSPSNKVTEKGKDVELRCDPISGHTALYWYRQSLGQGLEFLIYFQGNSAPDKSGLPSDRFSAERTGGSVSTLTIQRTQQEDSAVYLCASSLGGRGEQYFGPGTRLTVT.

This chain connects TRBV7-2 to TRBJ2-7, with D perhaps TRBD1 (6 bases). The V and J ends lost 2 bases and 7 bases respectively, with 21 bases between them. The CDR3 consists of 16 residues. Germline V gene sequence: CDR1 SGHTA, CDR2 FQGNSA. The CDR3 here is CASSLSVQGKAREQYF. The CDR3 DNA reads as TGTGCCAGCAGCTTAAGCGTGCAGGGGAAGGCGCGGGAGCAGTACTTC.

This chain joins TRBV5-4 and TRBJ2-7; 8 bases line up with TRBD2. CDR1 and CDR2 from the germline V gene are SGHNT and YYREEE (reference sequence). With 0 bases clipped from V and 6 bases from J, the junction kept 5 bases outside the gene matches. There are 14 residues in the CDR3. CDR3 bases: TGTGCCAGCAGCTTGGCCGGGAGGGCGGGCGAGCAGTACTTC. Residues: CASSLAGRAGEQYF. Together with reference TRBV5-4 and TRBJ2-7, the CDR3 gives the full variable domain: ETGVTQSPTHLIKTRGQQVTLRCSSQSGHNTVSWYQQALGQGPQFIFQYYREEENGRGNFPPRFSGLQFPNYSSELNVNALELDDSALYLCASSLAGRAGEQYFGPGTRLTVT.

Written as DNA, the CDR3 is TGTGCCAGCAGCTTAGGGGACAGAAACACTGAAGCTTTCTTT. Translating it yields CASSLGDRNTEAFF. The chain uses TRBV13 and TRBJ1-1; possible D gene TRBD1, 6 bases. The CDR3 extends over 14 amino acids. The V and J ends lost 0 bases and 2 bases respectively, with 7 bases between them. CDR1 and CDR2 from the germline V gene are PRHDT and FYEKMQ (reference sequence).

This chain uses TRBV27 with TRBJ1-3; D gene ambiguous. Germline CDR1 reads MNHEY; CDR2 reads SMNVEV (reference sequence). The CDR3 sequence is 17 residues long. Trimming cost V 2 bases and J 3 bases, with 17 bases left between them. CDR3 region: CASSLNFPGTNGNTIYF. CDR3 nucleotide sequence: TGTGCCAGCAGTTTAAATTTCCCAGGAACTAATGGAAACACCATATATTTT.

CDR3 protein: CASSSRTSGLDGQYF. CDR3 DNA: TGTGCCAGCAGCTCGCGGACTAGCGGGCTTGACGGGCAGTACTTC. The chain links TRBV7-6 to TRBJ2-7, with 11 bases that match TRBD2. CDR1 is SGHVS and CDR2 is FNYEAQ in the germline V gene. The CDR3 is 15 amino acids. The V and J ends lost 4 bases and 9 bases, in that order; junction bases with no gene match: 11.

The V call is TRBV30, the J call TRBJ1-1; no firm D call. The CDR3 covers 11 residues. Germline CDR1 and CDR2: GTSNPN and SVGIG (reference sequence). V shed 5 bases and J shed 1 base, with 5 bases lying between them. The CDR3 region is CAWETNTEAFF. DNA of the CDR3: TGTGCCTGGGAAACGAACACTGAAGCTTTCTTT.

This chain connects TRBV5-1 to TRBJ2-7; D is uncertain. V was pared by 4 bases and J by 4 bases, with 6 bases between. CDR1 and CDR2 (germline): SGHRS, YFSETQ. The CDR3 is 11 residues long. CDR3 in DNA: TGCGCCAGCAGCGAAACTTACGAGCAGTACTTC. Translation: CASSETYEQYF.